Listed below are T cell receptor beta chains from one sample, sequenced in a study of blood T cell repertoires in COVID-19. Sequencing used immunoSEQ multiplex PCR; TCRdb keeps in-frame clones, though not all of them. The data show tens of thousands of clones, with 86% seen just once and around 28% held by the top ten. What was sequenced was peripheral blood. These receptors all come from a human donor with active COVID-19. The donor label of this sample is uncertain. CDR3s include the opening cysteine and the closing phenylalanine or tryptophan. D genes are given only for firm matches.

cdr3_nt cdr3_aa d_call j_call cdr3_length v_call
TGTGCCAGCAGCTTAGGGCAGGGGGCGCTTCACACTGAAGCTTTCTTT CASSLGQGALHTEAFF TRBD1 TRBJ1-1 16 TRBV7-8
TGTGCCAGCAGTTCAACACTGAACACTGAAGCTTTCTTT CASSSTLNTEAFF NA TRBJ1-1 13 TRBV12-3/TRBV12-4
TGTGCCAGCAGCTTCCCAAACGGACAGGGTCTAAACACCGGGGAGCTGTTTTTT CASSFPNGQGLNTGELFF TRBD1 TRBJ2-2 18 TRBV7-2
TGTGCCAGCAGCGTAGGAGGTGCGGGGGGCCCCTACGAGCAGTACTTC CASSVGGAGGPYEQYF TRBD2 TRBJ2-7 16 TRBV9
TGTGCCATCGAAACAGGGTACGGGACCTACGAGCAGTACTTC CAIETGYGTYEQYF NA TRBJ2-7 14 TRBV10-3
TGTGCCAGCAGCCGACGACTAGCGGTTCAAATGGAGCTGTTTTTT CASSRRLAVQMELFF TRBD2 TRBJ2-2 15 TRBV3-1/TRBV3-2
TGTGCCAGCAGTTTATCCACGGACATATTGGGGACCCAGTACTTC CASSLSTDILGTQYF NA TRBJ2-5 15 TRBV27
TGTGCCAGAAGCCGGACAGGGGGCGAGACCCAGTACTTC CARSRTGGETQYF TRBD1 TRBJ2-5 13 TRBV5-3
TGCACCCCTAGCGGGGGGTTACCTAGCACAGATACGCAGTATTTT CTPSGGLPSTDTQYF TRBD2 TRBJ2-3 15 TRBV29-1
TGTGCCAGCAGCTTTGCACAGCGGGGGCGGGACGAGCAGTACTTC CASSFAQRGRDEQYF TRBD2 TRBJ2-7 15 TRBV5-6
TGTGCCAGCACGCCGCGGGGTTCCGGGGAGCTGTTTTTT CASTPRGSGELFF NA TRBJ2-2 13 TRBV11-3
TGTGCCAGCAGCGTATCTGGGACTAGCGTTTCCAATGAGCAGTTCTTC CASSVSGTSVSNEQFF TRBD2 TRBJ2-1 16 TRBV9
TGTGCCAGCAGAGACAGGGGTTCCTATAATTCACCCCTCCACTTT CASRDRGSYNSPLHF TRBD1 TRBJ1-6 15 TRBV28
TGTGCCATCAGTGAGTCGAGAGGCAGCGGGAGGGCCATGGGGACCCAGTACTTC CAISESRGSGRAMGTQYF TRBD2 TRBJ2-5 18 TRBV10-3
TGTGCCAGTAGTATCAGGACAGGGACCCAAGAGACCCAGTACTTC CASSIRTGTQETQYF TRBD1 TRBJ2-5 15 TRBV19
TGTGCCAGCAGCTCTACAGGGGGTGCTAATGAAAAACTGTTTTTT CASSSTGGANEKLFF TRBD1 TRBJ1-4 15 TRBV7-6
TGTGCCAGCAGCTTATTAGCGGGGGGCCAAGAGACCCAGTACTTC CASSLLAGGQETQYF TRBD2 TRBJ2-5 15 TRBV7-3
TGTGCCAGCAGTACCCCCGAGTCCTACGAGCAGTACTTC CASSTPESYEQYF NA TRBJ2-7 13 TRBV6-8
TGTGCCAGCAGCATTCTCCCTAACGCGGGGGGCAACAATGAGCAGTTCTTC CASSILPNAGGNNEQFF TRBD2 TRBJ2-1 17 TRBV7-3